These 21 T cell receptor beta chains share one sample of origin, sequenced in a study of cytomegalovirus exposure and HLA in healthy donors. In the PCR, 60 Vbeta and 13 Jbeta primers were used. Sequencing was performed with immunoSEQ multiplex PCR; in TCRdb, only in-frame clones are kept and a portion is missing. The sample lists 95,000 to 150,000 clones, 65% to 80% occurring once. Input material: PBMCs. The receptors originated from a human donor in good health.

A word on this clone: The germline gene is not matched at one end of the junction; a read error may be the cause. The chain combines TRBV7-6 with TRBJ2-7; D possibly corresponds to TRBD1 (6 bases). The germline V gene has CDR1 SGHVS and CDR2 FNYEAQ. CDR3 size: 14 residues. The CDR3 DNA sequence: TGTGCCAGCAGCTTAACAGGGTACGGGTACGAGCGGTACTTC. Protein sequence: CASSLTGYGYERYF.

This chain uses TRBV2 with TRBJ1-2, with 7 bases identical to TRBD1. J gave up 5 bases and V 1 base, and 13 bases lay outside the gene matches. Germline CDR1 and CDR2: SNHLY and FYNNEI. This CDR3 comprises 17 residues. The CDR3 here is CASSEVPPPGGLYGYTF. The CDR3 DNA reads as TGTGCCAGCAGTGAAGTACCCCCCCCAGGGGGACTTTATGGCTACACCTTC.

The V and J genes are TRBV18 and TRBJ1-1; 7 nucleotides line up with TRBD1. Germline CDR1 is KGHSH and CDR2 is LQKENI. The length of the CDR3 is 13 residues. V dropped 6 bases and J dropped 6; count of bases not matched to a gene: 7. The CDR3 is CASSRDSSSEAFF. DNA for the CDR3: TGTGCCAGCTCCCGGGACAGTTCCTCTGAAGCTTTCTTT.

The V and J genes are TRBV10-1 and TRBJ2-5; a possible D gene is TRBD1 (5 bases). Trimming removed 11 bases from V and 13 bases from J, with 20 bases in between. The CDR3 length is 11 residues. The V gene's germline CDR1 is WNHNN and CDR2 SYGVQD (reference sequence). CDR3 in amino acids: CAGITSGQGYF. The DNA of the CDR3 is TGCGCCGGAATTACAAGTGGGCAGGGGTACTTC.

The chain has TRBV10-2 and TRBJ2-7; 7 bases match TRBD1. With 6 bases clipped from V and 0 bases from J, the junction kept 11 bases outside the gene matches. The CDR3 runs 16 residues. Germline CDR1 WSHSY, CDR2 SAAADI. DNA of the CDR3: TGCGCCAGCAGATACACTCCGGGACAGAGCTCCTACGAGCAGTACTTC. Its protein product is CASRYTPGQSSYEQYF.

The chain employs TRBV19 and TRBJ2-3; 9 bases agree with TRBD2. The V gene end was trimmed by 3 bases and the J gene end by 2 bases; junction bases not matched to a gene: 6. The CDR3 runs 16 residues. The germline V gene encodes CDR1 LNHDA and CDR2 SQIVND (reference sequence). The CDR3 nucleotides are TGTGCCAGTAGTATCCGGTTAGCGGGGGACACAGATACGCAGTATTTT. Its translation is CASSIRLAGDTDTQYF.

This clone was observed once. V usage is TRBV18 and J usage is TRBJ2-7; D is ambiguous. Germline CDR1 and CDR2: KGHSH and LQKENI. The CDR3 loop spans 12 amino acids. Trimming removed 3 bases from V and 6 bases from J, with 9 bases in between. This CDR3 reads CASSPGRIEQYF. The DNA for the CDR3 is TGTGCCAGCTCACCTGGCAGGATCGAGCAGTACTTC.

This clone was counted a single time. The chain couples TRBV19 to TRBJ2-1; 11 bases fit TRBD2. V lost 5 bases to trimming and J lost 6 bases; unmatched junction nucleotides: 15. The CDR3 runs 18 residues. Germline CDR1 reads LNHDA; CDR2 reads SQIVND (reference sequence). CDR3 in DNA: TGTGCCAGTAGTTTTGAAGGGACTAGCGGCGCTTTCAGCAATGAGCAGTTCTTC. It is translated as CASSFEGTSGAFSNEQFF.

The CDR3 spells CARSLVGLAIDGQETQYF. In nucleotides, the CDR3 is TGTGCCAGAAGCTTGGTAGGACTAGCGATAGACGGGCAAGAGACCCAGTACTTC. The chain combines TRBV5-3 with TRBJ2-5, with 9 bases aligning to TRBD2. TRBV5-3 falls under the ORF class, with uncertain function. This CDR3 spans 18 amino acids. J lost 2 bases, V lost 0 bases, and 11 bases had no gene match.

The chain uses TRBV19 and TRBJ2-3, with TRBD1 matching 7 bases. Germline loops: CDR1 LNHDA, CDR2 SQIVND (reference sequence). This CDR3 has 14 amino acids. V shed 5 bases, J shed 2 bases, and the junction held 4 bases outside the gene matches. CDR3 DNA: TGTGCCAGTAGTCCGGACAGGATCACAGATACGCAGTATTTT. Protein sequence: CASSPDRITDTQYF.

The CDR3 nucleotides read TGTGCCAGCAGTTTTACAGGGGGCTATCAGCCCCAGCATTTT. Translating it yields CASSFTGGYQPQHF. The V gene is TRBV11-2, the J gene TRBJ1-5; 9 nucleotides agree with TRBD1. Germline values: CDR1 SGHAT, CDR2 FQNNGV. CDR3 size: 14 residues. Trimming cost V 6 bases and J 5 bases; bases outside gene matches: 5.

This clone was observed a few times. The chain joins TRBV9 to TRBJ1-3, with 7 bases lining up with TRBD1. V was clipped by 3 bases and J by 0 bases; unmatched bases: 12. The CDR3 is made up of 18 amino acids. Germline CDR1 reads SGDLS; CDR2 reads YYNGEE. The CDR3 loop reads CASSGVLTGTSSGNTIYF. DNA for the CDR3: TGTGCCAGCAGCGGAGTTTTGACAGGGACCAGCTCTGGAAACACCATATATTTT.

This rearrangement joins TRBV5-1 to TRBJ2-5, with unresolved D. V was cut by 4 bases and J by 5 bases, with 6 bases left in between. There are 11 residues in the CDR3. CDR1 SGHRS and CDR2 YFSETQ come from the germline V gene. The CDR3 region has the DNA TGCGCCAGCAGCAGCCCCGAGACCCAGTACTTC. It yields the protein CASSSPETQYF.

V is TRBV30 and J is TRBJ1-1; D call uncertain. This CDR3 has 13 amino acids. Per germline, CDR1 GTSNPN and CDR2 SVGIG (reference sequence). Trimming removed 0 bases from V and 3 bases from J, with 8 bases in between. The CDR3 loop is CAWSVHTHTEAFF. DNA of the CDR3: TGTGCCTGGAGTGTACACACCCACACTGAAGCTTTCTTT.

This clone was observed a few times. The chain uses TRBV29-1 and TRBJ1-2; no clear D gene. Germline V gives CDR1 SQVTM, CDR2 ANQGSEA. Trimming shortened V by 3 bases and J by 5 bases, and 7 bases separated the two germline ends. The CDR3 has 11 amino acids. The CDR3 protein is CSVEMRYGYTF. CDR3 DNA: TGCAGCGTTGAGATGCGATATGGCTACACCTTC.

The chain recombines TRBV28 with TRBJ1-2, with 7 positions matching TRBD1. Unmatched junction bases numbered 2, after V lost 8 bases and J lost 2 bases. The CDR3 contains 12 residues. From germline, CDR1 is MDHEN and CDR2 SYDVKM. CDR3 DNA sequence: TGTGCCAGCTCGGGACAGAACTATGGCTACACCTTC. It yields the protein CASSGQNYGYTF.

The chain employs TRBV10-3 and TRBJ2-7, with 13 bases matching TRBD2. Germline V gene sequence: CDR1 ENHRY, CDR2 SYGVKD. CDR3 length: 18 amino acids. V gave up 3 bases and J gave up 0 bases; unmatched junction bases: 8. The CDR3 protein is CAISERGLAGARSYEQYF. Here the CDR3 DNA reads TGTGCCATCAGTGAACGTGGACTAGCGGGAGCCCGCTCCTACGAGCAGTACTTC.

This clone was detected a few times. The chain couples TRBV5-1 to TRBJ1-2; 11 bases line up with TRBD1. This CDR3 comprises 17 residues. Germline-derived CDR1 and CDR2 are SGHRS and YFSETQ. V was pared by 4 bases and J by 3 bases, with 11 bases of the junction left unmatched. For the CDR3, the DNA is TGCGCCAGCAGCCCGACCCGGGACAGGGGGACCTACTATGGCTACACCTTC. This encodes CASSPTRDRGTYYGYTF.

The chain combines TRBV4-1 with TRBJ2-7, with 9 bases identical to TRBD1. Germline V CDR1 and CDR2: MGHRA, YSYEKL. There are 16 residues in the CDR3. The V segment lost 4 bases and the J segment 6 bases; nucleotides outside the gene matches: 13. The CDR3 here is CASSPGTQGATAEQYF. Here the CDR3 DNA reads TGCGCCAGCAGCCCCGGCACACAGGGGGCGACTGCCGAGCAGTACTTC.

This sequence joins TRBV28 and TRBJ1-3; D might be TRBD1 (5 bases). The CDR3 covers 14 residues. Trimming stripped 3 bases from V and 2 bases from J, with 8 bases between. Germline CDR1 reads MDHEN; CDR2 reads SYDVKM. CDR3 in amino acids: CASSLPGTGNTIYF. DNA for the CDR3: TGTGCCAGCAGTTTGCCAGGGACTGGAAACACCATATATTTT.

The chain combines TRBV2 with TRBJ1-2, with D possibly matching TRBD1 (6 bases). The CDR3 is 15 amino acids. Trimming cost V 2 bases and J 8 bases, with 18 bases left between them. CDR1 and CDR2 from the germline V gene are SNHLY and FYNNEI. CDR3 sequence reads: CASSEKAWTVYGYTF. DNA for the CDR3: TGTGCCAGCAGTGAAAAGGCCTGGACAGTTTACGGCTACACCTTC. The full variable domain, with the rest looked up from reference TRBV2 and TRBJ1-2, is EPEVTQTPSHQVTQMGQEVILRCVPISNHLYFYWYRQILGQKVEFLVSFYNNEISEKSEIFDDQFSVERPDGSNFTLKIRSTKLEDSAMYFCASSEKAWTVYGYTFGSGTRLTVV.